This entry features one T cell receptor (beta chain) sequence. In the original analysis: Quantification of nucleated cells was approximated via reference gene primer amplification. Measured with immunoSEQ multiplex PCR; TCRdb has only the in-frame clones, and not every one. The D gene and trimming were derived from the DNA, and the V and J assignments and clone size from that table. This table holds around 190,000 clones, approximately 90% found once. Seattle researchers signed up patients amid active infection and tracked them longitudinally. The sample originates from a study of blood T cell repertoires in COVID-19. At the level of the study: Researchers got acute and convalescent COVID-19 samples from the United States, Italy and Spain. In each case, the material was cDNA or gDNA derived from T cells, B-cell-depleted T cells, or PBMCs.

V was cut by 5 bases and J by 7 bases, with 14 bases left in between. CDR1 and CDR2 (germline): SGHTA, FQGNSA. This CDR3 has 14 amino acids. The V call is TRBV7-2, the J call TRBJ1-4; no clear D gene. The TCR comes from a man in his forties or fifties with COVID-19, enrolled during active disease. The sequencing sample was made of peripheral blood. For the CDR3, the DNA is TGTGCCAGCAGCCCAGGCCGGGGTGGTGAAAAACTGTTTTTT. The encoded protein is CASSPGRGGEKLFF.